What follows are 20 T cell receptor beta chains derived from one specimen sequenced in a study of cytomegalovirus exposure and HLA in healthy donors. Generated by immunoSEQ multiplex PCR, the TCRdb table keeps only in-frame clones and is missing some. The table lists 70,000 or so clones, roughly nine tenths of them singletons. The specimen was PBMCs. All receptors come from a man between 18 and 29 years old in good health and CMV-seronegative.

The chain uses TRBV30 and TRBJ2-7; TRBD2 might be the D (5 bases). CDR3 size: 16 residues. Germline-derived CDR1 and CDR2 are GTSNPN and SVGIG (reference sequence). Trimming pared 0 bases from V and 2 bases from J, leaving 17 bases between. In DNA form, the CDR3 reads TGTGCCTGGAGTGTAGGAGGCCCACGGTCCCCCTACGAGCAGTACTTC. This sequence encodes CAWSVGGPRSPYEQYF.

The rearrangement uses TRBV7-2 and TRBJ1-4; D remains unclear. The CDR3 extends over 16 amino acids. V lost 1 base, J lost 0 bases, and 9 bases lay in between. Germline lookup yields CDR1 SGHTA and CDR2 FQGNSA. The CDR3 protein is CASSLGHSATNEKLFF. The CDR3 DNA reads TGTGCCAGCAGCTTAGGCCATTCGGCAACTAATGAAAAACTGTTTTTT.

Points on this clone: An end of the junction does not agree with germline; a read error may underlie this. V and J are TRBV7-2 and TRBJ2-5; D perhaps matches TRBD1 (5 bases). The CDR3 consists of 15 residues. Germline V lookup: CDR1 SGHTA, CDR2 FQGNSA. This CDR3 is CASSLDLGAQETQYF. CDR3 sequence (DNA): TGTGCCAGCAGTTTAGACTTAGGGGCCCAAGAGACCCAGTACTTC.

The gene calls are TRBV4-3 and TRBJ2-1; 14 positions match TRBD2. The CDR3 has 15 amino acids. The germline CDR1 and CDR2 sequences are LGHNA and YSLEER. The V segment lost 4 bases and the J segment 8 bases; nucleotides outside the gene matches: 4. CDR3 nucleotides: TGCGCCAGCAGCCCGGGACTAGCGGGAGTCCATGAGCAGTTCTTC. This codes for CASSPGLAGVHEQFF.

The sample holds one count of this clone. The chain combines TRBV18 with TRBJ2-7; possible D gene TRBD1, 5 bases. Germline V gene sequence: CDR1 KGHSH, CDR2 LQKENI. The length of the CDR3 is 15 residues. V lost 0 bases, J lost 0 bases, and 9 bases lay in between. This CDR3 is CASSPPRQGSYEQYF. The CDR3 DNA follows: TGTGCCAGCTCACCACCACGGCAGGGCTCCTACGAGCAGTACTTC. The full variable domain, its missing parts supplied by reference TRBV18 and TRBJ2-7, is NAGVMQNPRHLVRRRGQEARLRCSPMKGHSHVYWYRQLPEEGLKFMVYLQKENIIDESGMPKERFSAEFPKEGPSILRIQQVVRGDSAAYFCASSPPRQGSYEQYFGPGTRLTVT.

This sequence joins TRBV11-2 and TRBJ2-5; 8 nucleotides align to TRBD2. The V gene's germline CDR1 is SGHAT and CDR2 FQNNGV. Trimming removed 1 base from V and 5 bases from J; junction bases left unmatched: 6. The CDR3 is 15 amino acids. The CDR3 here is CASSLVGRAMETQYF. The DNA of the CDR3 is TGTGCCAGCAGCTTAGTCGGGAGGGCCATGGAGACCCAGTACTTC.

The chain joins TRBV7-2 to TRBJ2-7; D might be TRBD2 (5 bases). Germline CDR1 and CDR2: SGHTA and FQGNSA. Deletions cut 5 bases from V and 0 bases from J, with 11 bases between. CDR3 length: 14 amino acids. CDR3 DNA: TGTGCCAGCAGCCAGAGGGTAAGCTCCTACGAGCAGTACTTC. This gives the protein CASSQRVSSYEQYF.

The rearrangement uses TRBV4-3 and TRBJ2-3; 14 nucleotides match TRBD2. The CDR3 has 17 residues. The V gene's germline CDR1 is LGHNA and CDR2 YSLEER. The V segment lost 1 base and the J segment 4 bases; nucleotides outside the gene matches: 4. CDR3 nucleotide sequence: TGCGCCAGCAGCCAAGGGGGGACTAGCGGGAGATCAGATACGCAGTATTTT. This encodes CASSQGGTSGRSDTQYF.

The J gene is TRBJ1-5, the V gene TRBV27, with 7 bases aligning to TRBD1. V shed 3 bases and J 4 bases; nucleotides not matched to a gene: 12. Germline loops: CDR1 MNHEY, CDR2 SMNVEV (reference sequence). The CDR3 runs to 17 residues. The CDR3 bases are TGTGCCAGCAGTTTGGTAGTAGGGGGACAGAGAAATCAGCCCCAGCATTTT. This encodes CASSLVVGGQRNQPQHF.

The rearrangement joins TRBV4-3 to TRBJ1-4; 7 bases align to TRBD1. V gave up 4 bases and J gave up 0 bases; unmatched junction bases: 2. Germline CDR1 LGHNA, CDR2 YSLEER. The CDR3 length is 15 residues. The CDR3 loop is CASSRTGATNEKLFF. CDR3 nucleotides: TGCGCCAGCAGCCGCACAGGGGCAACTAATGAAAAACTGTTTTTT.

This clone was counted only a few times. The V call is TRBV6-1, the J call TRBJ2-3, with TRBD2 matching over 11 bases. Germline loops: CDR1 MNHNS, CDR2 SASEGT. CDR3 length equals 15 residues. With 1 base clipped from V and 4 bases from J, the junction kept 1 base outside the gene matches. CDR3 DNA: TGTGCCAGCAGTGAAGTAGCGGGAGGGCCAGATACGCAGTATTTT. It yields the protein CASSEVAGGPDTQYF.

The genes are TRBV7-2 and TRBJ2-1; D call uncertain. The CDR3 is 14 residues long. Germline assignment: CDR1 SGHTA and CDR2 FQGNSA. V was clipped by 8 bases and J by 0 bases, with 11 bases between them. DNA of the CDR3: TGTGCCAGCTCCTTAGTCGGCTCCTACAATGAGCAGTTCTTC. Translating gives CASSLVGSYNEQFF.

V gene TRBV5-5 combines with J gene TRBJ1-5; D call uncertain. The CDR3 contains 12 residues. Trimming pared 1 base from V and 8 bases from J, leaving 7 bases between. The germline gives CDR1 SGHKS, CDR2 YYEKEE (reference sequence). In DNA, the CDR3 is TGTGCCAGCAGCTTGAATGGAGAGCCCCAGCATTTT. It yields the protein CASSLNGEPQHF.

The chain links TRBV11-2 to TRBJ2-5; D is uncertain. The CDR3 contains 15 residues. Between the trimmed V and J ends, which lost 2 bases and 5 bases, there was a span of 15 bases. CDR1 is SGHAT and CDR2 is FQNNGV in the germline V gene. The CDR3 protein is CASSLSARSAETQYF. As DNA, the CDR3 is TGTGCCAGCAGCTTATCAGCGAGGAGTGCTGAGACCCAGTACTTC.

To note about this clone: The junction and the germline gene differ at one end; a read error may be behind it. CDR3 bases: TGTGCCAGCAGTTTCGAGGCTAGCGGGACCGTGGGCTTC. Its protein is CASSFEASGTVGF. The gene calls are TRBV6-6 and TRBJ2-7; 9 nucleotides align to TRBD2. The CDR3 totals 13 residues. Per the germline V gene, CDR1 is MNHNY and CDR2 is SVGAGI (reference sequence).

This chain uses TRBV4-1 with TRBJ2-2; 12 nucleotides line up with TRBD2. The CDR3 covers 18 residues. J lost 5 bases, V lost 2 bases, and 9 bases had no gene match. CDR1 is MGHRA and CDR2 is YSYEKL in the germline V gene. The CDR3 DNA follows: TGCGCCAGCAGCCAAAGGATACTAGCGGGAGGAAAAACCGGGGAGCTGTTTTTT. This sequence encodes CASSQRILAGGKTGELFF.

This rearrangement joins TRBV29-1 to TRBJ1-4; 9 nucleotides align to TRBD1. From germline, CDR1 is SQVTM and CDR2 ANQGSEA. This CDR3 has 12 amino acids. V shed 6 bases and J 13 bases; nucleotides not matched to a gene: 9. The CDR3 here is CSVYGTGRGLFF. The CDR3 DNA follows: TGCAGCGTCTACGGGACAGGGCGTGGACTGTTTTTT. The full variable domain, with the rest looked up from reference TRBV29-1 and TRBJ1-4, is SAVISQKPSRDICQRGTSLTIQCQVDSQVTMMFWYRQQPGQSLTLIATANQGSEATYESGFVIDKFPISRPNLTFSTLTVSNMSPEDSSIYLCSVYGTGRGLFFGSGTQLSVL.

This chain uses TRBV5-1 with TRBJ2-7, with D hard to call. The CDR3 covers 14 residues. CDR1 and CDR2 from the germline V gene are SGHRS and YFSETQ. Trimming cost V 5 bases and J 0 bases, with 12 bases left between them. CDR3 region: CASSEVPASYEQYF. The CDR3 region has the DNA TGCGCCAGCAGTGAGGTCCCCGCCTCCTACGAGCAGTACTTC.

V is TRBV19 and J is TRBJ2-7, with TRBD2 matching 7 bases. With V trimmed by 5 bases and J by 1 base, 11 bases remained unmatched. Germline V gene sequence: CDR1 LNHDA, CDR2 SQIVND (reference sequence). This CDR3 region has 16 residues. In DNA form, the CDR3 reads TGTGCCAGTAGTCCACTCTCTTCTAGCGGTTCCTACGAGCAGTACTTC. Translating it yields CASSPLSSSGSYEQYF.

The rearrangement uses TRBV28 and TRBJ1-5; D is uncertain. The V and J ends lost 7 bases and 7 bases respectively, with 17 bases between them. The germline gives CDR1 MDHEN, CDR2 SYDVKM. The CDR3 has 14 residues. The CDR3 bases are TGTGCCAGCAATCGTCCTTCCCAGAAGCAGCCCCAGCATTTT. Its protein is CASNRPSQKQPQHF.